The 7 T cell receptor beta chains given below trace back to one sample, sequenced in a study of identifying expanded T cells in peripheral blood. The data were produced by immunoSEQ multiplex PCR, yet TCRdb's version contains in-frame clones alone and is incomplete. The sample holds 100,000 or so clones; 75% to 90% are singletons and the top ten take less than 7%. The sequenced sample was blood. The receptors were sampled from a person aged 18-69 years in good health.

A remark on this clone: The junction and the germline gene differ at one end; a read error may be behind it. This sequence joins TRBV7-6 and TRBJ2-1; no firm D call. Germline V CDR1 and CDR2: SGHVS, FNYEAQ. The CDR3 is 11 residues long. This CDR3 is CASSLYDEQFF. DNA of the CDR3: TGTGCCAGCAGCCTCTACGATGAGCAGTTCTTC.

The chain has TRBV29-1 and TRBJ1-4; possibly TRBD1 for D (5 bases). Germline V gene data show CDR1 as SQVTM and CDR2 as ANQGSEA. V dropped 5 bases and J dropped 5 bases, with 12 bases sitting between them. This CDR3 comprises 13 residues. The CDR3 nucleotides read TGCAGCGTTAATCGGGACGAAAATGAAAAACTGTTTTTT. Translating gives CSVNRDENEKLFF.

This rearrangement joins TRBV4-1 to TRBJ1-5; D not certain. Germline V gene data show CDR1 as MGHRA and CDR2 as YSYEKL. V lost 0 bases and J lost 1, with 10 bases in between. The CDR3 length is 16 residues. CDR3 in amino acids: CASSQDFGASNQPQHF. CDR3 DNA: TGCGCCAGCAGCCAAGATTTCGGTGCCAGCAATCAGCCCCAGCATTTT.

The chain combines TRBV15 with TRBJ1-1; 9 nucleotides match TRBD1. The CDR3 runs 15 residues. The germline V gene encodes CDR1 LNHNV and CDR2 YYDKDF (reference sequence). With V trimmed by 4 bases and J by 4 bases, 7 bases remained unmatched. CDR3 in amino acids: CATSMDRGMSTEAFF. CDR3 DNA: TGTGCCACCAGCATGGACAGGGGAATGAGCACTGAAGCTTTCTTT.

V gene TRBV5-1 combines with J gene TRBJ2-5; D tentatively reads TRBD1 or TRBD2 (6 bases each). The CDR3 is 15 residues long. Germline lookup yields CDR1 SGHRS and CDR2 YFSETQ. V dropped 0 bases and J dropped 2 bases, with 11 bases sitting between them. The CDR3 loop is CASSLATGRQETQYF. The DNA of the CDR3 is TGCGCCAGCAGCTTGGCCACAGGGAGGCAAGAGACCCAGTACTTC. The whole variable domain, filled in from reference TRBV5-1 and TRBJ2-5, reads KAGVTQTPRYLIKTRGQQVTLSCSPISGHRSVSWYQQTPGQGLQFLFEYFSETQRNKGNFPGRFSGRQFSNSRSEMNVSTLELGDSALYLCASSLATGRQETQYFGPGTRLLVL.

CDR3 sequence reads: CASSLRLAGGGGNEQFF. The CDR3 DNA is TGTGCCAGCAGTTTAAGGCTAGCGGGAGGCGGGGGAAATGAGCAGTTCTTC. The V gene is TRBV27, the J gene TRBJ2-1, with 11 bases identical to TRBD2. V gave up 2 bases and J gave up 7 bases; unmatched junction bases: 10. CDR1 is MNHEY and CDR2 is SMNVEV in the germline V gene (reference sequence). The length of the CDR3 is 17 residues.

The rearrangement joins TRBV5-1 to TRBJ2-7; 14 positions match TRBD2. This CDR3 is built from 15 residues. CDR1 is SGHRS, CDR2 YFSETQ, per germline. V shed 6 bases, J shed 6 bases, and the junction held 8 bases outside the gene matches. The CDR3 sequence: CASTLTGLAGGEQYF. CDR3 sequence (DNA): TGCGCCAGCACTCTTACTGGACTAGCGGGAGGCGAGCAGTACTTC.